These T cell receptor beta chains were read from a single sample in a study of early T cells in non-severe SARS-CoV-2 infection. TCRdb reprocessed the 5' RACE reads with MiXCR, giving one entry per CDR3 protein. The sample lists approximately 32,000 distinct CDR3 sequences; under 4.5% were seen once. Input material: whole blood. The receptors here all came from an adult who was a healthcare worker with PCR-confirmed SARS-CoV-2 infection or an uninfected control (not recorded which). Both conserved end residues are part of each CDR3. Fields, in order: D gene, clone size, J gene, V gene, CDR3 DNA, CDR3 protein. D genes are given only for firm matches. Size is stated for part of the rows, as once, few or many counts, or as a class when the clone is expanded.

>-|many|TRBJ2-7|TRBV30
TGTGCCTGGACGGGACACGGCTACGAGCAGTACTTC
CAWTGHGYEQYF
>-|many|TRBJ1-1|TRBV20-1
TGCAGTGCTAGCCCAGGGGCGGAGGCTTTCTTT
CSASPGAEAFF
>-|many|TRBJ2-1|TRBV12-3/TRBV12-4
TGTGCCAGCAGTCTCCGGACCGGCTCCAATGAGCAGTTCTTC
CASSLRTGSNEQFF
>TRBD1|-|TRBJ2-3|TRBV7-2
TGTGCCAGCAGCTTCCGGGACAGAAGCACAGATACGCAGTATTTT
CASSFRDRSTDTQYF
>TRBD2|many|TRBJ2-1|TRBV7-9
TGTGCCAGCAGCAGGACTAGCGGGGACGTCAGTTACAATGAGCAGTTCTTC
CASSRTSGDVSYNEQFF
>-|-|TRBJ2-1|TRBV12-3/TRBV12-4
TGTGCCAGCAGTTTAGCTGGGCCCTACAATGAGCAGTTCTTC
CASSLAGPYNEQFF
>TRBD1|many|TRBJ1-6|TRBV11-3
TGTGCCAGCAGCTTAGAACTGGCAGGGGGGAATTCACCCCTCCACTTT
CASSLELAGGNSPLHF
>TRBD1|many|TRBJ1-5|TRBV9
TGTGCCAGCTCCAGGGGCAGGGGGAGGGAGCCCCAGCATTTT
CASSRGRGREPQHF
>-|many|TRBJ2-1|TRBV12-3/TRBV12-4
TGTGCCAGCAGTTTCCTGGGAAGCTCCTACAATGAGCAGTTCTTC
CASSFLGSSYNEQFF
>-|many|TRBJ2-4|TRBV3-1
TGTGCCAGCAGCCAAGATTGGGGGGGCCAAAACATTCAGTACTTC
CASSQDWGGQNIQYF
>-|-|TRBJ1-1|TRBV6-6
TGTGCCAGCGGGAGGGGTGAAGCTTTCTTT
CASGRGEAFF
>-|many|TRBJ2-7|TRBV5-1
TGCGCCAGCAGCCGCAATACCCTAGAGGAGCAGTACTTC
CASSRNTLEEQYF
>-|many|TRBJ1-1|TRBV7-2
TGTGCCAGCAGTCAGCTTCCGGGGAACACTGAAGCTTTCTTT
CASSQLPGNTEAFF
>-|many|TRBJ1-1|TRBV24-1
TGTGCCACCAGTTCACTGACTGAAGCTTTCTTT
CATSSLTEAFF
>-|many|TRBJ2-1|TRBV4-3
TGCGCCAGCAGCCAAGATCCCGGGCCCAGCTCCTACAATGAGCAGTTCTTC
CASSQDPGPSSYNEQFF
>-|many|TRBJ1-1|TRBV3-1
TGTGCCAGCAGCCAATATTCGGGGAAAGCTGAAGCTTTCTTT
CASSQYSGKAEAFF
>TRBD2|many|TRBJ2-3|TRBV7-3
TGTGCCAGCAGGATAGCGGGAGGTAGCACAGATACGCAGTATTTT
CASRIAGGSTDTQYF
>-|many|TRBJ2-1|TRBV7-9
TGTGCCAGCAGCTTATTGGGTCGGCTAGTCTACAATGAGCAGTTCTTC
CASSLLGRLVYNEQFF